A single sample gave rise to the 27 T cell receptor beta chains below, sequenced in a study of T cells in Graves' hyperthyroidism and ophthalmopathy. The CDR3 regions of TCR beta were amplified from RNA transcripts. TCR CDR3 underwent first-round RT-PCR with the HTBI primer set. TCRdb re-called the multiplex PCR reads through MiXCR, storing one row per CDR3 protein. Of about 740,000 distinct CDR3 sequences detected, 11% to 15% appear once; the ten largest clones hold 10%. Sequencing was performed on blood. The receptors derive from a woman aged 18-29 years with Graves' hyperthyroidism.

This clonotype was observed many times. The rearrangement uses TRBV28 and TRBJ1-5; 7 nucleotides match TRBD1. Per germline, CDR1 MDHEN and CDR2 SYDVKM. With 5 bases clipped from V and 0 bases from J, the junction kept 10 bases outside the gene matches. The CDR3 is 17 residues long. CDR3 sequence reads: CASSRTGEGHSNQPQHF. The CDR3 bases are TGTGCCAGCAGTCGCACAGGGGAGGGCCATAGCAATCAGCCCCAGCATTTT. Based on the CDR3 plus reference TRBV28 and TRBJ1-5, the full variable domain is DVKVTQSSRYLVKRTGEKVFLECVQDMDHENMFWYRQDPGLGLRLIYFSYDVKMKEKGDIPEGYSVSREKKERFSLILESASTNQTSMYLCASSRTGEGHSNQPQHFGDGTRLSIL.

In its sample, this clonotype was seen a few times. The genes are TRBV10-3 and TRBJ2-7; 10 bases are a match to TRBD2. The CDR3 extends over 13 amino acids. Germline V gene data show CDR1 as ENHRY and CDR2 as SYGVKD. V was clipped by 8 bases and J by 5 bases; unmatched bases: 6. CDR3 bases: TGTGCCATCCGTACTAGCGGGAACAACGAGCAGTACTTC. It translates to CAIRTSGNNEQYF.

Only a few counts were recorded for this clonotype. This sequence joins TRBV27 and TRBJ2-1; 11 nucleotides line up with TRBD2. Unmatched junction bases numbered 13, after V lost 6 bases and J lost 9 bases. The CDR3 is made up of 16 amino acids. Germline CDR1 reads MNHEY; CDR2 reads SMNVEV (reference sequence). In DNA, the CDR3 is TGTGCCAGCAGCCGAGGCACTAGCGGGAGTATGAGTGAGCAGTTCTTC. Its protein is CASSRGTSGSMSEQFF.

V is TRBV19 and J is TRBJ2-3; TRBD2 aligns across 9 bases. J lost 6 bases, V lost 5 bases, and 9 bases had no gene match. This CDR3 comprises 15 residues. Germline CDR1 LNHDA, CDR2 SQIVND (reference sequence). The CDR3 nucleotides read TGTGCCAGTAGTGTAGGCGGGAGGGTTATCGATACGCAGTATTTT. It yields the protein CASSVGGRVIDTQYF.

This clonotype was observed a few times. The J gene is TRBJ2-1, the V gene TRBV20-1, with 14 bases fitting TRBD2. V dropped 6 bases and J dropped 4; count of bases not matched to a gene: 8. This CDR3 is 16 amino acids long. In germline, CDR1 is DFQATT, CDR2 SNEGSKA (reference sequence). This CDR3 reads CSATGTSGSTYNEQFF. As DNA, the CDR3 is TGCAGTGCCACCGGGACTAGCGGGAGTACGTACAATGAGCAGTTCTTC.

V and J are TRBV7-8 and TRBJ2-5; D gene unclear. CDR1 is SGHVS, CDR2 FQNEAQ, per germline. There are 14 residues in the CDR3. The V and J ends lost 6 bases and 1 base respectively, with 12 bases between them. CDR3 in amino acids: CASSVAQFQETQYF. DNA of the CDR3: TGTGCCAGCAGTGTCGCTCAGTTCCAAGAGACCCAGTACTTC. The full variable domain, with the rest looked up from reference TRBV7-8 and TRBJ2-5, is GAGVSQSPRYKVAKRGQDVALRCDPISGHVSLFWYQQALGQGPEFLTYFQNEAQLDKSGLPSDRFFAERPEGSVSTLKIQRTQQEDSAVYLCASSVAQFQETQYFGPGTRLLVL.

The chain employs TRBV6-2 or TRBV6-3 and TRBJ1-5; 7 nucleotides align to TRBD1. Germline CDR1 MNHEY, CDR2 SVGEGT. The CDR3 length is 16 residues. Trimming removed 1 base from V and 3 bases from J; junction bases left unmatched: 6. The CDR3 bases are TGTGCCAGCAGTTACTGGAGGGGGCCTTTCAATCAGCCCCAGCATTTT. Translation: CASSYWRGPFNQPQHF.

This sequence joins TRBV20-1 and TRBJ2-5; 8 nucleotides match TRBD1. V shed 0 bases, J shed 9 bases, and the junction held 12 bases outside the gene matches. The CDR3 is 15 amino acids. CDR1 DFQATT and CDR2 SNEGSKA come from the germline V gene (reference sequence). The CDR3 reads CSARDPETGERAQYF. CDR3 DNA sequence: TGCAGTGCTAGAGATCCGGAGACAGGGGAAAGGGCCCAGTACTTC.

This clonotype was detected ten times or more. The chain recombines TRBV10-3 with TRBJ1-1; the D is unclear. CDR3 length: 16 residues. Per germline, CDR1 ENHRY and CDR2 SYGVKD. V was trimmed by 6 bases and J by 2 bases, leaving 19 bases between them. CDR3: CAIRDQLASVNTEAFF. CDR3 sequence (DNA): TGTGCCATCAGGGATCAACTCGCCTCCGTTAACACTGAAGCTTTCTTT.

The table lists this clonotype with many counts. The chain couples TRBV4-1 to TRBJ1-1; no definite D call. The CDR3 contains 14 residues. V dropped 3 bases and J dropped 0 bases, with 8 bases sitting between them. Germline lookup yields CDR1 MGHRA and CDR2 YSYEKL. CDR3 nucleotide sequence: TGCGCCAGCAGCCATTTCGTTGTGAACACTGAAGCTTTCTTT. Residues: CASSHFVVNTEAFF.

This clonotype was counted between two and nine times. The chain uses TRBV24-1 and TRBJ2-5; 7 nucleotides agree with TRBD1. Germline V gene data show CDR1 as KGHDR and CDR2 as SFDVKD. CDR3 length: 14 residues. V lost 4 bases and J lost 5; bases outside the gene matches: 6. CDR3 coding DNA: TGTGCCACCAGTGACCCGACAGGGAAGGAGACCCAGTACTTC. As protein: CATSDPTGKETQYF.

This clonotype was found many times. The CDR3 nucleotides read TGTGCCAGCAGTTACTCGAGCGAGAGGAACGAGCAGTACTTC. This encodes CASSYSSERNEQYF. The chain is built from TRBV6-5 and TRBJ2-7, with D uncertain. V lost 0 bases, J lost 5 bases, and 11 bases lay in between. The CDR3 is 14 residues long. Germline CDR1 reads MNHEY; CDR2 reads SVGAGI.

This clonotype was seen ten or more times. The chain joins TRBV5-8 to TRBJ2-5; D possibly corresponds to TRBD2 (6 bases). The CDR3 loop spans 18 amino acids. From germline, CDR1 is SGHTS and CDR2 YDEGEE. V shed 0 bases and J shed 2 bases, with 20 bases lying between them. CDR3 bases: TGTGCCAGCAGCTTGGGAGGTCCCCTACCGGGACTTCAAGAGACCCAGTACTTC. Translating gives CASSLGGPLPGLQETQYF.

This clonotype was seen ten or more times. The chain's CDR3 is CASSEADQGWNTEAFF. The CDR3, as DNA: TGTGCCAGCAGTGAAGCGGATCAGGGTTGGAACACTGAAGCTTTCTTT. The rearrangement uses TRBV2 and TRBJ1-1, with D possibly TRBD1 on 5 matching bases. V gave up 0 bases and J gave up 1 base, with 12 bases separating them. CDR1 SNHLY and CDR2 FYNNEI come from the germline V gene. This CDR3 contains 16 residues.

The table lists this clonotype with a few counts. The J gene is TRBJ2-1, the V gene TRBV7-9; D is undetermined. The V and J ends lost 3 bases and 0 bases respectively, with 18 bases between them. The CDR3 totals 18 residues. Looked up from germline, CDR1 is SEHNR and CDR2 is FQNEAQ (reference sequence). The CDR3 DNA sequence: TGTGCCAGCAGCTTTCGTTCGATGAAAGAAAGCTCCTACAATGAGCAGTTCTTC. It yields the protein CASSFRSMKESSYNEQFF.

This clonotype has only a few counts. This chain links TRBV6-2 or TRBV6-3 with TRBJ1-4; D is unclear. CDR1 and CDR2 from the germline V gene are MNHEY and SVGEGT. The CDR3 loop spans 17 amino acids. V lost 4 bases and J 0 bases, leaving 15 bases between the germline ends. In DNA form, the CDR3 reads TGTGCCAGCAGTTCTCTGGCCCGATTTGCAACTAATGAAAAACTGTTTTTT. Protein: CASSSLARFATNEKLFF.

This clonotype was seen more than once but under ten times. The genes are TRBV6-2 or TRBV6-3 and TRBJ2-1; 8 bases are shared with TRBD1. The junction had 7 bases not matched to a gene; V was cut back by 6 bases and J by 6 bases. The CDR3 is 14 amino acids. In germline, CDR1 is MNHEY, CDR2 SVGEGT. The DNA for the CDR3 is TGTGCCAGCAGCTTCCCGGGACAGGTCAATGAGCAGTTCTTC. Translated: CASSFPGQVNEQFF.

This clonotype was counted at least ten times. CDR3 loop: CASSPWVSDTEAFF. The CDR3 DNA reads TGTGCCAGCTCACCCTGGGTTTCGGACACTGAAGCTTTCTTT. V gene TRBV18 combines with J gene TRBJ1-1; D ambiguous. The V gene's germline CDR1 is KGHSH and CDR2 LQKENI. CDR3 size: 14 residues. With 3 bases removed from V and 3 bases from J, the gap between germline ends came to 11 bases. The full variable domain, completed using reference TRBV18 and TRBJ1-1, is NAGVMQNPRHLVRRRGQEARLRCSPMKGHSHVYWYRQLPEEGLKFMVYLQKENIIDESGMPKERFSAEFPKEGPSILRIQQVVRGDSAAYFCASSPWVSDTEAFFGQGTRLTVV.

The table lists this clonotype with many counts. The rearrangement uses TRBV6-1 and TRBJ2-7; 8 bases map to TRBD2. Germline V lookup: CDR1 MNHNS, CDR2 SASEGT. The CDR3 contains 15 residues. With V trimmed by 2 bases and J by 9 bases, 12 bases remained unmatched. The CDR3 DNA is TGTGCCAGCAGTGAACGAGGCGGGACTAGGCGTTGGCAGTACTTC. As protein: CASSERGGTRRWQYF.

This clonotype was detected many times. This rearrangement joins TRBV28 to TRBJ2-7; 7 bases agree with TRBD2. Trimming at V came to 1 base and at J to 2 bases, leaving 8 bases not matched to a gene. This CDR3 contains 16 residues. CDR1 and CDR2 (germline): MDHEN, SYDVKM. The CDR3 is CASSLSAGENPYEQYF. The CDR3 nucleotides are TGTGCCAGCAGTTTATCGGCGGGAGAAAATCCCTACGAGCAGTACTTC.

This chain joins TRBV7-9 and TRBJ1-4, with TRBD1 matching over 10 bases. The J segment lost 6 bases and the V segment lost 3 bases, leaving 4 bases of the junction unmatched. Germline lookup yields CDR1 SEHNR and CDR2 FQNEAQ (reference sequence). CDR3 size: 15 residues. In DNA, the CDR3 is TGTGCCAGCAGCTTCGGACAGGGGGACCATGAAAAACTGTTTTTT. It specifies CASSFGQGDHEKLFF.

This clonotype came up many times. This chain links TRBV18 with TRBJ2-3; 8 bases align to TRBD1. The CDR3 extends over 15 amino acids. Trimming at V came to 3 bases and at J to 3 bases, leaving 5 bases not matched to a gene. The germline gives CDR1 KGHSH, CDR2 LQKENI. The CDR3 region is CASSPGQEITDTQYF. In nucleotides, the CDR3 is TGTGCCAGCTCACCGGGACAGGAAATTACAGATACGCAGTATTTT.

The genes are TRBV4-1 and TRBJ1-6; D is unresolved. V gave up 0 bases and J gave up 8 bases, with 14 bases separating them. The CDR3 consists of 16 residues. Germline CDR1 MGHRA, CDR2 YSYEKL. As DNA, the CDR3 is TGCGCCAGCAGCCAAGATAGTGCACGGCGAGATTCACCCCTCCACTTT. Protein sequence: CASSQDSARRDSPLHF.

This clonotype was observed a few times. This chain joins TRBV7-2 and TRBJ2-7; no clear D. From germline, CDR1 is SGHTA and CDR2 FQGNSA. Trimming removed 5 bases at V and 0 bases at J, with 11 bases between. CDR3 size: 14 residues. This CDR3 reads CASSPDTISYEQYF. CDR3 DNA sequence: TGTGCCAGCAGCCCCGACACTATCTCCTACGAGCAGTACTTC.

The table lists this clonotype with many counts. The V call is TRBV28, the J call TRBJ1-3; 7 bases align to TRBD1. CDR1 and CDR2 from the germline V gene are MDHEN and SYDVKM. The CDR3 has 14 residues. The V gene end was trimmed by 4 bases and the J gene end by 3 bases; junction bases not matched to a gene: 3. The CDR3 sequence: CASSSGGVGNTIYF. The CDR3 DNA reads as TGTGCCAGCAGTTCAGGGGGGGTTGGAAACACCATATATTTT.

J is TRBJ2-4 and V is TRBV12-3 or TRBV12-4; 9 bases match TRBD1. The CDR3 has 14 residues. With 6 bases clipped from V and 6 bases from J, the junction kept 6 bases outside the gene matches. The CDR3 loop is CASSTGGAVNIQYF. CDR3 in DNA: TGTGCCAGCAGCACAGGGGGCGCAGTAAACATTCAGTACTTC.

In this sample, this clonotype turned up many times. CDR3 protein: CSACDGGQGRRNEQYF. DNA of the CDR3: TGCAGTGCTTGCGATGGGGGACAGGGGCGCAGGAACGAGCAGTACTTC. This chain joins TRBV20-1 and TRBJ2-7; 10 positions match TRBD1. V lost 5 bases and J lost 5; bases outside the gene matches: 15. CDR1 and CDR2 (germline): DFQATT, SNEGSKA (reference sequence). The CDR3 totals 16 residues.